This T cell receptor (beta chain) appears in the sequencing data of a study of blood T cell repertoires in COVID-19. Study details: Samples came from the United States, Italy and Spain, spanning acute and convalescent COVID-19. T cells, B-cell-depleted T cells, or PBMCs provided the cDNA or gDNA that served as material.

Per the original data handling: From reference gene primer amplification, estimates of nucleated cell counts were derived. TCRdb's table, derived via immunoSEQ multiplex PCR, lists solely in-frame clones and lacks some. V and J calls and clone size are those listed in that table; D and trimming were worked out from the DNA. The table shows 140,000 to 150,000 clones, with around three quarters occurring only once. The CDR3 is 14 amino acids. V gave up 8 bases and J gave up 4 bases, with 17 bases separating them. Germline V gives CDR1 MNHEY, CDR2 SMNVEV (reference sequence). The chain links TRBV27 to TRBJ2-5; D ambiguous. The receptor comes from a man aged 55 to 70 with acute or convalescent COVID-19. The sequenced material came from peripheral blood. Here the CDR3 DNA reads TGTGCCAGCCATTCTGGCGGCAGAGGAGAGACCCAGTACTTC. Residues: CASHSGGRGETQYF.